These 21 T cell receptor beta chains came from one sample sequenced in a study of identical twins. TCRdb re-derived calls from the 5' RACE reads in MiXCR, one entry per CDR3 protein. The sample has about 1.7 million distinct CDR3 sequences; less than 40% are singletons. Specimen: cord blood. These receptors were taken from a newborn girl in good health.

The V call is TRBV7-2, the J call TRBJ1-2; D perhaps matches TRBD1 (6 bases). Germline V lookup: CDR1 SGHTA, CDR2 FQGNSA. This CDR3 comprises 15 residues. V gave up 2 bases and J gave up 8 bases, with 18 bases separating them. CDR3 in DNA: TGTGCCAGCAGCTTATCGGCAGGGGCGGATAACGGCTACACCTTC. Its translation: CASSLSAGADNGYTF.

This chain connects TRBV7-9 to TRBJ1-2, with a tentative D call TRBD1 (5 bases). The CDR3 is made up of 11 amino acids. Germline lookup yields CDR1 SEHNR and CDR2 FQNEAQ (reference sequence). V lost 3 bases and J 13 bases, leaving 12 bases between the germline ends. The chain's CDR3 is CASSLYQGGTF. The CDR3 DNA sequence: TGTGCCAGCAGCTTGTACCAGGGAGGCACCTTC. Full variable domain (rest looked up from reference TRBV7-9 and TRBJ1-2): DTGVSQNPRHKITKRGQNVTFRCDPISEHNRLYWYRQTLGQGPEFLTYFQNEAQLEKSRLLSDRFSAERPKGSFSTLEIQRTEQGDSAMYLCASSLYQGGTFGSGTRLTVV.

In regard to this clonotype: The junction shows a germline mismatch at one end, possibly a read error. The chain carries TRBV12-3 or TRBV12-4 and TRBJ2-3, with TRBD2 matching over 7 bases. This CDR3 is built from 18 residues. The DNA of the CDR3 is TGTGCCAGCAGTTTACCTAGCGGTAAAATGGTGCGCACAGATATGCAGTATTTT. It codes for CASSLPSGKMVRTDMQYF.

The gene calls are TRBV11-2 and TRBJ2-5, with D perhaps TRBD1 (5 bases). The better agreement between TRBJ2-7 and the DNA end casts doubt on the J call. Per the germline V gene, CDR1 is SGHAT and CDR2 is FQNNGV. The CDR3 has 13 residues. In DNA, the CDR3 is TGTGCCAGCAGCTTAGCAGGGTACCACGAGCAGTACTTC. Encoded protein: CASSLAGYHEQYF.

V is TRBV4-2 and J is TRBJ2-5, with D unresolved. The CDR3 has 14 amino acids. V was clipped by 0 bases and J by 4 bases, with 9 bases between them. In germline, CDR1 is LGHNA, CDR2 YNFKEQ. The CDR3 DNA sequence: TGTGCCAGCAGCCAAGAGAAGTACTTAGAGACCCAGTACTTC. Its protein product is CASSQEKYLETQYF.

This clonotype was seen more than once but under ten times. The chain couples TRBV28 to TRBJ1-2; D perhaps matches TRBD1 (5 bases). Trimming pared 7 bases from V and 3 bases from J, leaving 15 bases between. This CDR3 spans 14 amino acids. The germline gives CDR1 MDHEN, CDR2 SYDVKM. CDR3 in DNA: TGTGCCAGCATGGCCAGGGCCACACACTATGGCTACACCTTC. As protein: CASMARATHYGYTF.

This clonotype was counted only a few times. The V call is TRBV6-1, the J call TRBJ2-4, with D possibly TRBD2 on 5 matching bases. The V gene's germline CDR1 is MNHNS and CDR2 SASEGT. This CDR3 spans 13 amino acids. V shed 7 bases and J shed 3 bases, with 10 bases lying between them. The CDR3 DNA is TGTGCCAGCACTACCCGGGGCAAAAACATTCAGTACTTC. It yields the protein CASTTRGKNIQYF.

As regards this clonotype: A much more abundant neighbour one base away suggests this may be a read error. CDR3: CASSWGLAGGDTQYF. The CDR3 DNA follows: TGCGCCAGCAGCTGGGGACTAGCGGGGGGAGATACGCAGTATTTT. The chain combines TRBV5-1 with TRBJ2-3, with 15 bases fitting TRBD2. There are 15 residues in the CDR3. V lost 3 bases, J lost 5 bases, and 1 base stayed unmatched. The germline V gene encodes CDR1 SGHRS and CDR2 YFSETQ. The complete variable domain, with remaining parts taken from reference TRBV5-1 and TRBJ2-3, reads KAGVTQTPRYLIKTRGQQVTLSCSPISGHRSVSWYQQTPGQGLQFLFEYFSETQRNKGNFPGRFSGRQFSNSRSEMNVSTLELGDSALYLCASSWGLAGGDTQYFGPGTRLTVL.

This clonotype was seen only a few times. The CDR3 DNA reads TGCAGTGCTAGCTCGAACTGGTCTCCGGGCAATCAGCCCCAGCATTTT. The encoded protein is CSASSNWSPGNQPQHF. The J gene is TRBJ1-5, the V gene TRBV20-1; D gene ambiguous. Per the germline V gene, CDR1 is DFQATT and CDR2 is SNEGSKA (reference sequence). Trimming stripped 3 bases from V and 2 bases from J, with 17 bases between. CDR3 length: 16 residues.

CDR3 in DNA: TGTGCCAGCAGTATTCTTGGACAGGGGGCTGAAGCTTTCTTT. Its protein is CASSILGQGAEAFF. The chain uses TRBV27 and TRBJ1-1; 10 nucleotides line up with TRBD1. Germline CDR1 reads MNHEY; CDR2 reads SMNVEV (reference sequence). The CDR3 contains 14 residues. The ends lost 5 bases at V and 6 bases at J; junction bases unmatched: 6.

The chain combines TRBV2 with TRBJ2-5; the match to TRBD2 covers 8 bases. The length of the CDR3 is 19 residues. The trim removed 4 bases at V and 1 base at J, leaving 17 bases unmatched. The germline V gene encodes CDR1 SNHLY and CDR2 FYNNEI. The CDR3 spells CASSVWGLLAGIGQETQYF. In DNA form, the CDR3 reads TGTGCCAGCAGTGTTTGGGGGTTGCTAGCGGGTATAGGCCAAGAGACCCAGTACTTC.

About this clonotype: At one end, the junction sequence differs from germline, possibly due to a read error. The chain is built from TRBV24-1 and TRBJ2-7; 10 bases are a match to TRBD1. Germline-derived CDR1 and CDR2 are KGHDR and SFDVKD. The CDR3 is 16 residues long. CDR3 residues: CTTSHPGTGDLYEQYF. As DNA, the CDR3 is TGTACCACCAGCCACCCCGGGACAGGGGACCTCTACGAGCAGTACTTC.

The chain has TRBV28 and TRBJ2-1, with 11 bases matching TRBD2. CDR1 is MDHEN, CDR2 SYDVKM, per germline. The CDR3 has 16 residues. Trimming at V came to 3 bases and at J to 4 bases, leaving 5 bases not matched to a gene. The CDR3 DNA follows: TGTGCCAGCAGTTTGACTAGCGGGATGCATTACAATGAGCAGTTCTTC. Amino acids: CASSLTSGMHYNEQFF.

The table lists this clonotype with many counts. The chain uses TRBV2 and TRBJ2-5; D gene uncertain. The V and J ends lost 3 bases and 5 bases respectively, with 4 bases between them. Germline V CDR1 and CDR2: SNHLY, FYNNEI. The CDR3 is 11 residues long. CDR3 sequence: CASSDWETQYF. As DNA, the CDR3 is TGTGCCAGCAGTGATTGGGAGACCCAGTACTTC.

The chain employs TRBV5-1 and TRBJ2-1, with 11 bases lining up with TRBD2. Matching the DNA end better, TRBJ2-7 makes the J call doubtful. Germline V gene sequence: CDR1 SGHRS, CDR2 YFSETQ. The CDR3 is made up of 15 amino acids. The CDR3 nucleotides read TGCGCCAGCAGCGCCGGGACTAGCGGTTACAATGAGCAGTACTTC. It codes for CASSAGTSGYNEQYF.

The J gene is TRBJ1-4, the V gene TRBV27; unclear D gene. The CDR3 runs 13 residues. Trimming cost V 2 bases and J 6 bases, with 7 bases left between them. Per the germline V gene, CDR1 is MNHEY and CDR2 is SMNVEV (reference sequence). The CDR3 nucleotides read TGTGCCAGCAGTTTAACAGTTTATGAAAAACTGTTTTTT. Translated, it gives CASSLTVYEKLFF.

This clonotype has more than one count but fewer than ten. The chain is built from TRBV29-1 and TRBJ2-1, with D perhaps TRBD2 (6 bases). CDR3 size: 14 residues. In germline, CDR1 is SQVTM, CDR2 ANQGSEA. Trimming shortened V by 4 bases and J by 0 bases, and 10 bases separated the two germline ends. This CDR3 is CSVVAASSYNEQFF. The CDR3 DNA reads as TGCAGCGTTGTAGCGGCCAGCTCCTACAATGAGCAGTTCTTC.

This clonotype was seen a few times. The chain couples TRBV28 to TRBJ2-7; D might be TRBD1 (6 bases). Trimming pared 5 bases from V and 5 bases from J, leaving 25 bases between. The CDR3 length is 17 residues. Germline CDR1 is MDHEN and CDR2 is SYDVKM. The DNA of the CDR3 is TGTGCCAGCAGTCCCCAACTGGGGGCGACCCAAGGGGACGAGCAGTACTTC. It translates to CASSPQLGATQGDEQYF.

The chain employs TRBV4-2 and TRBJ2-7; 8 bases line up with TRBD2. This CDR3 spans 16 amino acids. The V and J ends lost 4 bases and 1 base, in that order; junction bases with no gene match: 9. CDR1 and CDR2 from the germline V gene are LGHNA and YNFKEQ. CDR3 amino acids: CASSPGGLAGSYEQYF. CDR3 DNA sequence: TGTGCCAGCAGCCCGGGTGGCCTAGCGGGTTCCTACGAGCAGTACTTC.

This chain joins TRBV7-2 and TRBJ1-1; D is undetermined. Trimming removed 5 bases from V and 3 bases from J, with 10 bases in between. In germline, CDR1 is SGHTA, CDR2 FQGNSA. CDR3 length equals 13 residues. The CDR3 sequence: CASSIGGYTEAFF. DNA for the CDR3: TGTGCCAGCAGCATCGGTGGGTACACTGAAGCTTTCTTT. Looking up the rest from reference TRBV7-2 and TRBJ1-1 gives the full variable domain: GAGVSQSPSNKVTEKGKDVELRCDPISGHTALYWYRQSLGQGLEFLIYFQGNSAPDKSGLPSDRFSAERTGGSVSTLTIQRTQQEDSAVYLCASSIGGYTEAFFGQGTRLTVV.

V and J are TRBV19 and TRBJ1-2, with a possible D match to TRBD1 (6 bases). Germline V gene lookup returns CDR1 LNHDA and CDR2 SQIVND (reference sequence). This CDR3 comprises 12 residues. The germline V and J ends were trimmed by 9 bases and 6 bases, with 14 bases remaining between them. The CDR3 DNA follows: TGTGCCAGCCGAAACAGGGTGGATGGCTACACCTTC. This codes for CASRNRVDGYTF.